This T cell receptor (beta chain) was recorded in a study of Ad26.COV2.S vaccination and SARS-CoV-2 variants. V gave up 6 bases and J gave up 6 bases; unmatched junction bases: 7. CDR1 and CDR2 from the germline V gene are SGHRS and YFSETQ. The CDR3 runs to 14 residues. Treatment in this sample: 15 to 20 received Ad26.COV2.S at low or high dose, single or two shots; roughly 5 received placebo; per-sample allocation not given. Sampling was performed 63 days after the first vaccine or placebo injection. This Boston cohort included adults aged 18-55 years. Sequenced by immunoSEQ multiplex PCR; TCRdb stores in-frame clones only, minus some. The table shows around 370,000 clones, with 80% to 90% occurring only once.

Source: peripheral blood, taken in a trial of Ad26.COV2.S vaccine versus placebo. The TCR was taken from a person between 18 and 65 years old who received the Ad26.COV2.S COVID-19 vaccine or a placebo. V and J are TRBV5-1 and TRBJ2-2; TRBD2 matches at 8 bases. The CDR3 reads CASKEAGVAGELFF. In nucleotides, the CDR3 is TGCGCCAGCAAGGAAGCGGGAGTAGCCGGGGAGCTGTTTTTT. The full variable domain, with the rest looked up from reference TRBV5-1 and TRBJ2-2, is KAGVTQTPRYLIKTRGQQVTLSCSPISGHRSVSWYQQTPGQGLQFLFEYFSETQRNKGNFPGRFSGRQFSNSRSEMNVSTLELGDSALYLCASKEAGVAGELFFGEGSRLTVL.